These 27 T cell receptor beta chains were sequenced from one sample in a study of Ad26.COV2.S vaccination and SARS-CoV-2 variants. Using immunoSEQ multiplex PCR, the repertoire was profiled, and TCRdb retains in-frame clones only, with some absent. The table shows 200,000 to 250,000 clones, with 88% occurring only once. Treatment here: around 19 received Ad26.COV2.S at low or high dose, single or two shots; 5 received placebo; per-sample allocation not given. The samples were gathered on day 63 after the first injection of vaccine or placebo. This sample comprised peripheral blood, obtained in a trial of Ad26.COV2.S vaccine versus placebo. The source is a person between 18 and 65 years old who received the Ad26.COV2.S COVID-19 vaccine or a placebo.

The CDR3, as DNA: TGTGCCAGCAGCGTAGGAGCTAGCGGGAGTGTAACCGGGGAGCTGTTTTTT. Protein sequence: CASSVGASGSVTGELFF. The chain is built from TRBV9 and TRBJ2-2; TRBD2 aligns across 10 bases. Germline CDR1 SGDLS, CDR2 YYNGEE. The junction had 7 bases not matched to a gene; V was cut back by 0 bases and J by 5 bases. CDR3 length: 17 residues.

This chain uses TRBV3-1 (or the pseudogene TRBV3-2) with TRBJ2-5; D is unclear. The CDR3 runs to 14 residues. V was clipped by 11 bases and J by 2 bases, with 18 bases between them. Germline CDR1 LGHDT, CDR2 YNNKEL (reference sequence). CDR3 sequence reads: CAGPDSKMQETQYF. The CDR3 nucleotides are TGTGCCGGGCCTGACTCGAAAATGCAAGAGACCCAGTACTTC.

This clone was detected only a few times. This rearrangement joins TRBV14 to TRBJ1-6, with no clear D. V lost 0 bases to trimming and J lost 4 bases, with 16 bases between them. CDR3 length: 18 amino acids. Germline V CDR1 and CDR2: SGHDN, FVKESK. The CDR3 sequence is CASSQETIGRYYNSPLHF. The CDR3 region has the DNA TGTGCCAGCAGCCAAGAAACTATCGGGAGATATTATAATTCACCCCTCCACTTT.

The CDR3 bases are TGTGCCAGTAGTTCTTATGGCGGGGCCCTTGACAATGAGCAGTTCTTC. Its translation: CASSSYGGALDNEQFF. The chain links TRBV19 to TRBJ2-1; D perhaps matches TRBD2 (6 bases). Trimming cost V 5 bases and J 5 bases, with 19 bases left between them. Germline CDR1 and CDR2: LNHDA and SQIVND (reference sequence). The CDR3 covers 16 residues.

The chain is built from TRBV6-5 and TRBJ1-6, with D maybe TRBD1 (6 bases). The ends were cut back, 3 bases at V and 5 bases at J, with 11 bases in the middle. The CDR3 consists of 15 residues. CDR1 and CDR2 (germline): MNHEY, SVGAGI. The CDR3 region has the DNA TGTGCCAGCAGTTATGGACAGAGCCATAATTCACCCCTCCACTTT. Amino acids: CASSYGQSHNSPLHF.

The chain employs TRBV6-2 or TRBV6-3 and TRBJ1-5; TRBD1 is a possible D gene (6 bases). The CDR3 consists of 16 residues. The germline V and J ends were trimmed by 6 bases and 0 bases, with 15 bases remaining between them. Germline loops: CDR1 MNHEY, CDR2 SVGEGT. The CDR3 bases are TGTGCCAGCAGCGTGCTGGGACAAAGTAGCAATCAGCCCCAGCATTTT. Protein product: CASSVLGQSSNQPQHF.

This clone was counted a single time. The sample contains more than one DNA sequence encoding this CDR3. The chain combines TRBV5-4 with TRBJ2-7, with 8 bases lining up with TRBD1. Per germline, CDR1 SGHNT and CDR2 YYREEE (reference sequence). The CDR3 spans 15 residues. The V segment lost 3 bases and the J segment 2 bases; nucleotides outside the gene matches: 7. The CDR3 is CASSSTGTGAYEQYF. CDR3 DNA sequence: TGTGCCAGCAGCTCTACCGGGACAGGCGCCTACGAGCAGTACTTC.

The V call is TRBV18, the J call TRBJ1-1; a weak D match, TRBD1 (6 bases). The length of the CDR3 is 15 residues. Germline CDR1 is KGHSH and CDR2 is LQKENI. V lost 2 bases, J lost 4 bases, and 14 bases lay in between. The CDR3 region is CASSPSTGGVTEAFF. The CDR3, as DNA: TGTGCCAGCTCACCATCAACCGGGGGCGTCACTGAAGCTTTCTTT.

The V gene is TRBV7-2, the J gene TRBJ1-6; a weak D match, TRBD1 (5 bases). This CDR3 has 15 amino acids. Germline V gene data show CDR1 as SGHTA and CDR2 as FQGNSA. V gave up 6 bases and J gave up 10 bases, with 19 bases separating them. The CDR3 reads CASSLPGALSSPLHF. Here the CDR3 DNA reads TGTGCCAGCAGTCTCCCCGGGGCTTTAAGCTCACCCCTCCACTTT.

The J gene is TRBJ2-7, the V gene TRBV7-2, with D tentatively TRBD2 (5 bases). V was trimmed by 6 bases and J by 2 bases, leaving 17 bases between them. Germline lookup yields CDR1 SGHTA and CDR2 FQGNSA. The CDR3 extends over 15 amino acids. DNA of the CDR3: TGTGCCAGCAGGTTTAGCTCGACGGGAACCTACGAGCAGTACTTC. Encoded protein: CASRFSSTGTYEQYF. The complete variable domain, with remaining parts taken from reference TRBV7-2 and TRBJ2-7, reads GAGVSQSPSNKVTEKGKDVELRCDPISGHTALYWYRQSLGQGLEFLIYFQGNSAPDKSGLPSDRFSAERTGGSVSTLTIQRTQQEDSAVYLCASRFSSTGTYEQYFGPGTRLTVT.

A remark on this clone: An end of the junction differs from the germline gene, which may be a read error. This chain uses TRBV28 with TRBJ1-6, with TRBD1 matching 7 bases. The CDR3 extends over 13 amino acids. CDR1 and CDR2 from the germline V gene are MDHEN and SYDVKM. This CDR3 is CVSSRGLNSPLHF. As DNA, the CDR3 is TGTGTCAGCAGTAGGGGGCTTAATTCACCCCTCCACTTT.

The genes are TRBV11-2 and TRBJ2-7; TRBD1 matches at 9 bases. The CDR3 has 14 amino acids. After removal of 1 base from V and 7 bases from J, the junction contained 5 bases not matched to a gene. Germline assignment: CDR1 SGHAT and CDR2 FQNNGV. The CDR3 DNA reads as TGTGCCAGCAGCTTAGTTGGGGACAGGGTTGAGCAGTACTTC. This gives the protein CASSLVGDRVEQYF.

The rearrangement joins TRBV11-1 to TRBJ2-7; 9 nucleotides align to TRBD1. CDR3 length: 14 amino acids. V shed 1 base and J 6 bases; nucleotides not matched to a gene: 4. Germline V gene lookup returns CDR1 SGHAT and CDR2 FQDESV (reference sequence). CDR3 region: CASSLEQGAFEQYF. In nucleotides, the CDR3 is TGTGCCAGCAGCTTAGAACAGGGGGCCTTCGAGCAGTACTTC.

V usage is TRBV7-6 and J usage is TRBJ2-5; D may correspond to TRBD1 or TRBD2 (6 bases each). Germline V lookup: CDR1 SGHVS, CDR2 FNYEAQ. With 5 bases removed from V and 2 bases from J, the gap between germline ends came to 18 bases. The CDR3 consists of 16 residues. In DNA, the CDR3 is TGTGCCAGCAGCCCGGGGGCAGGGGAGATTCAAGAGACCCAGTACTTC. This codes for CASSPGAGEIQETQYF.

The chain links TRBV7-8 to TRBJ1-3; TRBD1 matches 7 bases. The V gene end was trimmed by 0 bases and the J gene end by 0 bases; junction bases not matched to a gene: 5. The CDR3 totals 17 residues. CDR1 is SGHVS, CDR2 FQNEAQ, per germline. CDR3 DNA: TGTGCCAGCAGCTTAGCGCTCAGGGGGGGCTCTGGAAACACCATATATTTT. Its translation is CASSLALRGGSGNTIYF. The complete variable domain, with remaining parts taken from reference TRBV7-8 and TRBJ1-3, reads GAGVSQSPRYKVAKRGQDVALRCDPISGHVSLFWYQQALGQGPEFLTYFQNEAQLDKSGLPSDRFFAERPEGSVSTLKIQRTQQEDSAVYLCASSLALRGGSGNTIYFGEGSWLTVV.

This chain joins TRBV4-3 and TRBJ1-2; perhaps TRBD1 as D (5 bases). The CDR3 contains 14 residues. The V gene lost 0 bases and the J gene lost 4 bases, with 9 bases spanning the gap. Germline V lookup: CDR1 LGHNA, CDR2 YSLEER. The CDR3 here is CASSQEYRSYGYTF. CDR3 bases: TGCGCCAGCAGCCAAGAATACAGGAGCTATGGCTACACCTTC.

This chain joins TRBV6-2 or TRBV6-3 and TRBJ1-3; D uncertain. The CDR3 consists of 13 residues. Trimming took 8 bases from V and 4 from J, leaving 12 bases between them. Germline assignment: CDR1 MNHEY and CDR2 SVGEGT. The CDR3 protein is CASRPAAGNTIYF. CDR3 bases: TGTGCCAGCCGCCCAGCGGCGGGAAACACCATATATTTT.

V gene TRBV7-9 combines with J gene TRBJ2-7; D may be TRBD2 (6 bases). This CDR3 comprises 14 residues. V lost 0 bases and J lost 3, with 9 bases in between. Germline values: CDR1 SEHNR, CDR2 FQNEAQ (reference sequence). The CDR3 coding sequence is TGTGCCAGCAGCTTAGCCCCGGGAGACTACGAGCAGTACTTC. Protein sequence: CASSLAPGDYEQYF.

This chain links TRBV9 with TRBJ2-7; D perhaps matches TRBD2 (5 bases). The CDR3 is made up of 14 amino acids. Germline V lookup: CDR1 SGDLS, CDR2 YYNGEE. V was shortened by 3 bases and J by 6 bases, with 16 bases between the two germline ends. This chain's CDR3 is CASSGSLEGSEQYF. The CDR3 bases are TGTGCCAGCAGCGGCAGCCTAGAGGGATCCGAGCAGTACTTC.

The chain has TRBV7-3 and TRBJ2-1; TRBD1 matches at 7 bases. The V gene end was trimmed by 2 bases and the J gene end by 6 bases; junction bases not matched to a gene: 1. Germline loops: CDR1 SGHTA, CDR2 FQGTGA. The CDR3 spans 13 residues. DNA of the CDR3: TGTGCCAGCAGCTTAGACAGGGTCAATGAGCAGTTCTTC. As protein: CASSLDRVNEQFF.

This clone has only a few counts. The chain combines TRBV7-2 with TRBJ2-1; no clear D. Trimming took 1 base from V and 3 from J, leaving 4 bases between them. The CDR3 is made up of 13 amino acids. The germline gives CDR1 SGHTA, CDR2 FQGNSA. The CDR3 loop is CASSLGYYNEQFF. In DNA, the CDR3 is TGTGCCAGCAGCTTAGGCTACTACAATGAGCAGTTCTTC.

The chain has TRBV18 and TRBJ1-2; possible D gene TRBD1, 6 bases. This CDR3 has 15 amino acids. V dropped 0 bases and J dropped 6 bases, with 14 bases sitting between them. Germline values: CDR1 KGHSH, CDR2 LQKENI. The DNA for the CDR3 is TGTGCCAGCTCACCACCGGTTCGACAGGACGATGGCTACACCTTC. This gives the protein CASSPPVRQDDGYTF.

The chain joins TRBV6-5 to TRBJ1-6; no reliable D call. CDR1 is MNHEY, CDR2 SVGAGI, per germline. This CDR3 is built from 15 residues. With 3 bases removed from V and 9 bases from J, the gap between germline ends came to 15 bases. CDR3 sequence: CASSYLGNSLSPLHF. DNA of the CDR3: TGTGCCAGCAGTTATTTAGGGAACTCGCTTTCACCCCTCCACTTT.

This chain uses TRBV7-8 with TRBJ2-2; weak D call: TRBD1 (6 bases). Trimming removed 4 bases at V and 2 bases at J, with 14 bases between. This CDR3 has 16 amino acids. From germline, CDR1 is SGHVS and CDR2 FQNEAQ. The CDR3 sequence is CASSSPRGGNTGELFF. CDR3 in DNA: TGTGCCAGCAGCTCCCCACGAGGGGGTAACACCGGGGAGCTGTTTTTT. The variable domain in full, completed from reference TRBV7-8 and TRBJ2-2, reads GAGVSQSPRYKVAKRGQDVALRCDPISGHVSLFWYQQALGQGPEFLTYFQNEAQLDKSGLPSDRFFAERPEGSVSTLKIQRTQQEDSAVYLCASSSPRGGNTGELFFGEGSRLTVL.

This clone was picked up a small number of times. The chain links TRBV7-2 to TRBJ2-2; either TRBD1 or TRBD2 may supply D (7 bases each). The CDR3 is made up of 15 amino acids. Trimming took off 4 bases at V and 4 bases at J, with 13 bases between the two ends. Per germline, CDR1 SGHTA and CDR2 FQGNSA. CDR3 sequence: CASSSPGGGTGELFF. The CDR3 nucleotides read TGTGCCAGCAGCTCCCCAGGGGGGGGCACCGGGGAGCTGTTTTTT.

The gene calls are TRBV9 and TRBJ1-5; tentatively, D is TRBD1 (5 bases). The CDR3 contains 15 residues. Germline-derived CDR1 and CDR2 are SGDLS and YYNGEE. V lost 0 bases to trimming and J lost 7 bases, with 14 bases between them. CDR3 coding DNA: TGTGCCAGCAGCGTAGAGGGCGGAACAGGACAGCCCCAGCATTTT. As protein: CASSVEGGTGQPQHF.

This chain links TRBV5-6 with TRBJ1-2; D is ambiguous. The CDR3 loop spans 13 amino acids. Between the trimmed V and J ends, which lost 4 bases and 4 bases, there was a span of 11 bases. In germline, CDR1 is SGHDT, CDR2 YYEEEE. As DNA, the CDR3 is TGTGCCAGCAGCACCCCGGAGGGCTATGGCTACACCTTC. Amino acid sequence: CASSTPEGYGYTF. The variable domain in full, completed from reference TRBV5-6 and TRBJ1-2, reads DAGVTQSPTHLIKTRGQQVTLRCSPKSGHDTVSWYQQALGQGPQFIFQYYEEEERQRGNFPDRFSGHQFPNYSSELNVNALLLGDSALYLCASSTPEGYGYTFGSGTRLTVV.